One and the same sample provided the 9 T cell receptor beta chains below, sequenced in a study of T cell repertoires in cytomegalovirus infection. What these receptors recognize is not known. TCRdb recomputed calls from the reads with MiXCR, one row per CDR3 protein. The sample has about 890,000 distinct CDR3 sequences; 31% are singletons. The sequencing here drew on cultured CD8+ T cells from PBMCs, taken from culture after CMV antigen stimulation. The receptors were gathered from a human donor in good health (CMV status not recorded). Some clones in this sample may be carry-over from other donors' samples.

This clonotype came up many times. V is TRBV7-6 and J is TRBJ2-1, with 7 bases aligning to TRBD1. V trimming: 2 bases; J trimming: 3 bases; junction bases outside the gene matches: 7. Germline V lookup: CDR1 SGHVS, CDR2 FNYEAQ. The CDR3 has 16 residues. CDR3 nucleotide sequence: TGTGCCAGCAGCTTAAGGTCCGGGACAGTCTACAATGAGCAGTTCTTC. Amino acid sequence: CASSLRSGTVYNEQFF.

The chain employs TRBV2 and TRBJ1-1; TRBD1 agrees at 9 bases. Germline V lookup: CDR1 SNHLY, CDR2 FYNNEI. V was pared by 5 bases and J by 1 base, with 5 bases of the junction left unmatched. The CDR3 runs 15 residues. This CDR3 reads CASSRGTGQNTEAFF. DNA of the CDR3: TGTGCCAGCAGTCGAGGGACAGGGCAGAACACTGAAGCTTTCTTT. Based on the CDR3 plus reference TRBV2 and TRBJ1-1, the full variable domain is EPEVTQTPSHQVTQMGQEVILRCVPISNHLYFYWYRQILGQKVEFLVSFYNNEISEKSEIFDDQFSVERPDGSNFTLKIRSTKLEDSAMYFCASSRGTGQNTEAFFGQGTRLTVV.

This clonotype was counted only a few times. This chain uses TRBV24-1 with TRBJ2-2; D is undetermined. The CDR3 is 13 residues long. Germline V gives CDR1 KGHDR, CDR2 SFDVKD. Trimming took 4 bases from V and 3 from J, leaving 5 bases between them. The CDR3 region has the DNA TGTGCCACCAGTGAGCGTGACACCGGGGAGCTGTTTTTT. Protein product: CATSERDTGELFF.

CDR3 sequence reads: CASSYLGQSLGDTIYF. As DNA, the CDR3 is TGTGCCAGCAGTTACCTTGGACAAAGCCTCGGGGACACCATATATTTT. The genes are TRBV6-2 or TRBV6-3 and TRBJ1-3; tentative D call: TRBD1 (5 bases). Germline V CDR1 and CDR2: MNHEY, SVGEGT. V was cut by 2 bases and J by 8 bases, with 19 bases left in between. The CDR3 has 16 amino acids.

Many counts were recorded for this clonotype. The chain couples TRBV7-9 to TRBJ1-5, with D tentatively TRBD1 (6 bases). CDR1 is SEHNR and CDR2 is FQNEAQ in the germline V gene (reference sequence). The CDR3 extends over 15 amino acids. Trimming removed 5 bases at V and 4 bases at J, with 15 bases between. CDR3 in DNA: TGTGCCAGCAGCCCTCAGGGGTTAGGGAATCAGCCCCAGCATTTT. Translated, it gives CASSPQGLGNQPQHF.

As concerns this clonotype: Sequence at one end of the junction differs from germline and may be a read error. The chain combines TRBV5-4 with TRBJ2-1; 8 bases are shared with TRBD1. The germline V gene has CDR1 SGHNT and CDR2 YYREEE (reference sequence). The CDR3 is made up of 13 amino acids. In DNA, the CDR3 is TGTGCCAGCAGCTTGGGTAGTACGGACAGGGCCCAGTTC. This gives the protein CASSLGSTDRAQF. Full variable domain (rest looked up from reference TRBV5-4 and TRBJ2-1): ETGVTQSPTHLIKTRGQQVTLRCSSQSGHNTVSWYQQALGQGPQFIFQYYREEENGRGNFPPRFSGLQFPNYSSELNVNALELDDSALYLCASSLGSTDRAQFGPGTRLTVL.

The chain links TRBV3-1 to TRBJ1-4; D is unresolved. The CDR3 consists of 12 residues. Looked up from germline, CDR1 is LGHDT and CDR2 is YNNKEL (reference sequence). Trimming took off 4 bases at V and 8 bases at J, with 8 bases between the two ends. The DNA of the CDR3 is TGTGCCAGCAGCCCCCATCCGGAAAAACTGTTTTTT. Its protein is CASSPHPEKLFF.

There are a few counts of this clonotype. This chain uses TRBV6-1 with TRBJ2-7, with no clear D. The CDR3 contains 11 residues. V was pared by 3 bases and J by 6 bases, with 6 bases between. Germline V gives CDR1 MNHNS, CDR2 SASEGT. DNA of the CDR3: TGTGCCAGCAGTGACCTGGCCGAGCAGTACTTC. It encodes CASSDLAEQYF.

There are a few counts of this clonotype. V is TRBV27 and J is TRBJ2-5, with D possibly matching TRBD2 (7 bases). The germline gives CDR1 MNHEY, CDR2 SMNVEV (reference sequence). Deletions cut 5 bases from V and 7 bases from J, with 17 bases between. The CDR3 has 14 amino acids. CDR3 residues: CASSPWGEGGTQYF. The CDR3 DNA is TGTGCCAGCAGTCCCTGGGGGGAGGGGGGGACCCAGTACTTC.